The source of this TCR beta chain is a study of T cells in Graves' hyperthyroidism and ophthalmopathy. From germline, CDR1 is MDHEN and CDR2 SYDVKM. V lost 7 bases to trimming and J lost 9 bases, with 6 bases between them. The CDR3 covers 10 residues. Template material for amplifying TCR beta CDR3 regions consisted of RNA transcripts. An initial round of RT-PCR targeting the TCR CDR3 relied on the HTBI primer set. TCRdb redid the calling of the multiplex PCR reads with MiXCR, one entry per CDR3 protein. The table includes around 600,000 distinct CDR3 sequences, roughly 15% detected once. Patients affected by ophthalmopathy presented a Clinical Activity Score of at least 3, a NOSPECS grade of at least 4, and disease duration below 3 months.

The sequencing sample was made of blood. The source is a woman aged 45-60 years with Graves' ophthalmopathy. This rearrangement joins TRBV28 to TRBJ2-2; D may be TRBD2 (5 bases). In DNA, the CDR3 is TGTGCCAGCAACGGGAGGGAGCTGTTTTTT. The encoded protein is CASNGRELFF.